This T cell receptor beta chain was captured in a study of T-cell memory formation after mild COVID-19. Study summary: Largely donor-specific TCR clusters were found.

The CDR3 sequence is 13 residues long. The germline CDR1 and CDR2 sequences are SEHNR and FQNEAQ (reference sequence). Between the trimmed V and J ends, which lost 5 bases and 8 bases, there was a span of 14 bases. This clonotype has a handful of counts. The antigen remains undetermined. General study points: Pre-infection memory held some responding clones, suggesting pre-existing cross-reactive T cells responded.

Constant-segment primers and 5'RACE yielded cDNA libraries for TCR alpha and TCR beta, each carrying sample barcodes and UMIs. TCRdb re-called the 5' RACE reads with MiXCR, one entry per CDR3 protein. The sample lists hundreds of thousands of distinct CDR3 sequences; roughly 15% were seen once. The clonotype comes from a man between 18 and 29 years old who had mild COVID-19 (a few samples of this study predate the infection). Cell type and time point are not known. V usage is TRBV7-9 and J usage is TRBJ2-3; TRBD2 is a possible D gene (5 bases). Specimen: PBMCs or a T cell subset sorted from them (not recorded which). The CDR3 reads CASSPGLASTQYF. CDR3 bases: TGTGCCAGCAGCCCAGGACTTGCGAGTACGCAGTATTTT.